A selection of T cell receptor beta chains follows, all from one sample in a study of monozygotic twins with cystic fibrosis. TCRdb's copy holds only in-frame clones and misses some; the assay was immunoSEQ multiplex PCR. The top ten hold approximately 2% of the sample, which has some 20,000 clones, approximately 97% seen once. The sample comprised blood. All receptors come from a woman under 40 with cystic fibrosis. The CDR3 runs from the conserved cysteine through the conserved F or W. D genes are given only for firm matches. Clone size is stated in some rows and not others, as once, few, many or a class when expanded.

d_call	v_call	clone_size	j_call	cdr3_nt	cdr3_aa
NA	TRBV6-6	NA	TRBJ1-1	TGTGCCAGCAGTTACGGGGGGGCAAAGAACACTGAAGCTTTCTTT	CASSYGGAKNTEAFF
NA	TRBV7-6	NA	TRBJ2-7	TGTGCCAGCAGCTTAGCGTTTCGCTACGAGCAGTACTTC	CASSLAFRYEQYF
TRBD1	TRBV19	NA	TRBJ1-2	TGTGCCAGTAGTAACTGGGGACAGCCCTATGGCTACACCTTC	CASSNWGQPYGYTF
NA	TRBV19	NA	TRBJ2-1	TGTGCCAGTAGTACGACAGTGAACAATGAGCAGTTCTTC	CASSTTVNNEQFF
TRBD1	TRBV29-1	NA	TRBJ2-7	TGCAGCGTTCAGGGGACAGTCTACGAGCAGTACTTC	CSVQGTVYEQYF
TRBD2	TRBV9	NA	TRBJ2-3	TGTGCCAGCAGCATCTTAGCGGGGAGTGGCACAGATACGCAGTATTTT	CASSILAGSGTDTQYF
NA	TRBV28	NA	TRBJ2-7	TGTGCCAGCGGACAGATCTACGAGCAGTACTTC	CASGQIYEQYF
NA	TRBV4-3	NA	TRBJ2-5	TGCGCCAGCAGCCAAGGGCAGGGGGGAGAGACCCAGTACTTC	CASSQGQGGETQYF
NA	TRBV16	NA	TRBJ1-1	TGTGCCAGCAGCCACCCGGATGGAGAAGCTTTCTTT	CASSHPDGEAFF
TRBD1	TRBV6-1	medium-sized	TRBJ1-2	TGTGCCAGCAGTGACCAACCGGACAGGGCTGCTAACTATGGCTACACCTTC	CASSDQPDRAANYGYTF
TRBD1	TRBV29-1	NA	TRBJ1-3	TGCAGCGGGTCGACAGGGGCTGGAAACACCATATATTTT	CSGSTGAGNTIYF
NA	TRBV25-1	NA	TRBJ1-2	TGTGCCAGCAGTGTCCCAGGGGAAGGGGCTAACTATGGCTACACCTTC	CASSVPGEGANYGYTF
NA	TRBV13	NA	TRBJ2-2	TGTGCCAGCAGCCTCAGGGGGGAGCTGTTTTTT	CASSLRGELFF
NA	TRBV6-5	NA	TRBJ1-2	TGTGCCAGCAGTTACTCTGGGCAGGAGTATGGCTACACCTTC	CASSYSGQEYGYTF
NA	TRBV27	NA	TRBJ2-5	TGTGCCAGCAGTTTGGGGCCCGGGATATTAGAGACCCAGTACTTC	CASSLGPGILETQYF
NA	TRBV19	NA	TRBJ1-5	TGTGCCAGTAGGATGGGGGAGGGCAATCAGCCCCAGCATTTT	CASRMGEGNQPQHF
NA	TRBV18	NA	TRBJ2-7	TGTGCCAGCTCACCACTGAGGGGCTGGTACGAGCAGTACTTC	CASSPLRGWYEQYF
TRBD1	TRBV19	NA	TRBJ1-3	TGTGCCAGTCAGACAGGGACTGGAAACACCATATATTTT	CASQTGTGNTIYF
NA	TRBV7-8	NA	TRBJ1-1	TGTGCCAGCAGCTTTGGGACTGAAGCTTTCTTT	CASSFGTEAFF
NA	TRBV7-7	NA	TRBJ2-5	TGTGCTAGCAGCCTCCCCCTCGAGACCCAGTACTTC	CASSLPLETQYF
NA	TRBV18	once	TRBJ2-1	TGTGCCAGCTCACCGGGACTGAACAATGAGCAGTTCTTC	CASSPGLNNEQFF
TRBD1	TRBV28	NA	TRBJ1-1	TGTGCCAGCAGTTTGCCAGGGGGGATCACTGAAGCTTTCTTT	CASSLPGGITEAFF
NA	TRBV6-1	NA	TRBJ1-2	TGTGCCAGCAGTGAAATAGGTGGCTACACCTTC	CASSEIGGYTF
NA	TRBV5-4	NA	TRBJ1-6	TGTGCCAGCAGCTTAGGGGGGCCAGATTCACCCCTCCACTTT	CASSLGGPDSPLHF
NA	TRBV11-2	NA	TRBJ2-7	TGTGCCAGCAGCTTACTGGACCCCACCTACGAGCAGTACTTC	CASSLLDPTYEQYF